This T cell receptor beta chain was recorded in a study of resident and recirculating memory T cells in vitiligo. Using immunoSEQ multiplex PCR, the repertoire was profiled, and TCRdb retains in-frame clones only, with some absent. This sample has tens of thousands of clones; about 89% occur once, and the top ten carry about 4.9%. CDR3 length: 17 amino acids. Germline V gene lookup returns CDR1 SGHTA and CDR2 FQGNSA. The ends were cut back, 1 base at V and 2 bases at J, with 17 bases in the middle. The sample comprised blood. The V call is TRBV7-2, the J call TRBJ2-5, with D maybe TRBD1 (6 bases). The receptor comes from a male donor with vitiligo. The CDR3 here is CASSLVGPGDIQETQYF. The CDR3 DNA is TGTGCCAGCAGCTTAGTGGGCCCAGGGGACATACAAGAGACCCAGTACTTC. Using reference TRBV7-2 and TRBJ2-5 for the parts outside the CDR3, the full variable domain is GAGVSQSPSNKVTEKGKDVELRCDPISGHTALYWYRQSLGQGLEFLIYFQGNSAPDKSGLPSDRFSAERTGGSVSTLTIQRTQQEDSAVYLCASSLVGPGDIQETQYFGPGTRLLVL.